The 27 T cell receptor gamma chains below come from one sample, sequenced in a study of intestinal T cells in coeliac disease. The TRG library came from about 0.2 ug of biopsy DNA amplified with LymphoTrack primers. TCRdb processed the multiplex PCR reads again with the CATT caller. This sample has hundreds of gamma-chain clones, with about 50% found just once. Genomic DNA came from ten roughly 4.9-µm formalin-fixed paraffin-embedded scrolls per case. The specimen was a duodenal biopsy. All receptors derive from a human donor with celiac disease.

The chain recombines TRGV2 with TRGJ1 or TRGJ2. V lost 0 bases and J lost 10; bases outside the gene matches: 6. CDR1 and CDR2 from the germline V gene are EGSNGY and YDSYNSKV. The CDR3 is 12 residues long. The CDR3 DNA reads TGTGCCACCTGGGACGGGCATATAAAGAAACTCTTT. Encoded protein: CATWDGHIKKLF.

J is TRGJP2 and V is TRGV2. The CDR3 runs 16 residues. Germline loops: CDR1 EGSNGY, CDR2 YDSYNSKV. V lost 0 bases and J lost 2; bases outside the gene matches: 6. The CDR3 DNA reads as TGTGCCACCTGGGACGGGCCTTCGAGTAGTGATTGGATCAAGACGTTT. This encodes CATWDGPSSSDWIKTF.

This clone was detected only a few times. A read error is possible here, since a much larger clone lies one base away. This sample includes further DNA sequences coding for the same CDR3. The chain recombines TRGV4 with TRGJ1 or TRGJ2. Looked up from germline, CDR1 is EGSTGY and CDR2 is YDSYTSSV. This CDR3 has 11 amino acids. After removal of 0 bases from V and 7 bases from J, the junction contained 0 bases not matched to a gene. In DNA, the CDR3 is TGTGCCACCTGGGATGGGTATAAGAAACTCTTT. As protein: CATWDGYKKLF.

By proportion, this clone is large (0.1 to 1%). This chain joins TRGV11 and TRGJ1 or TRGJ2. TRGV11 is sorted into the ORF group, with uncertain function. After removal of 0 bases from V and 2 bases from J, the junction contained 1 base not matched to a gene. The CDR3 is 14 amino acids. CDR3 sequence (DNA): TGTGCCTGCTGGATTAGGCACGATTATTATAAGAAACTCTTT. Protein product: CACWIRHDYYKKLF.

This sequence joins TRGV4 and TRGJP1. This CDR3 has 15 amino acids. Germline lookup yields CDR1 EGSTGY and CDR2 YDSYTSSV. CDR3 region: CAPGMGYTTGWFKIF. DNA of the CDR3: TGTGCACCTGGGATGGGGTATACCACTGGTTGGTTCAAGATATTT.

This clone has just a few counts. The TCRdb record carries a much larger clone's protein, which differs from this DNA's translation at residue 5; a read error is the likely cause, and the protein listed here is the DNA translation. This chain joins TRGV10 and TRGJP1. TRGV10 is noted as an ORF with a role that remains uncertain. The CDR3 is made up of 14 amino acids. The junction had 7 bases not matched to a gene; V was cut back by 8 bases and J by 3 bases. This CDR3 reads CAAWGPSTGWFKIF. The CDR3 bases are TGTGCTGCGTGGGGCCCCTCCACTGGTTGGTTCAAGATATTT.

With respect to this clone: The junction departs from germline at one end; a sequencing error may be responsible. The chain combines TRGV10 with TRGJ1 or TRGJ2. TRGV10 is an ORF, with its function uncertain. The CDR3 has 10 amino acids. CDR3: CAAWDSLKVF. CDR3 nucleotides: TGTGCTGCGTGGGATTCCCTTAAGGTCTTT.

Relative to its sample, this clone is large. The genes are TRGV9 and TRGJ1 or TRGJ2. J was trimmed by 0 bases and V by 5 bases; bases with no gene match: 1. Germline lookup yields CDR1 GITISATS and CDR2 ISYDGTV (reference sequence). This CDR3 spans 12 amino acids. The DNA for the CDR3 is TGTGCCTTGTGGGCGAATTATTATAAGAAACTCTTT. It encodes CALWANYYKKLF.

V is TRGV10 and J is TRGJ1 or TRGJ2. TRGV10 is assigned to the ORF class and has an uncertain function. This CDR3 contains 14 residues. Unmatched junction bases numbered 11, after V lost 8 bases and J lost 3 bases. CDR3 in amino acids: CAAWDQLGYYKKLF. CDR3 in DNA: TGTGCTGCGTGGGATCAGTTGGGTTATTATAAGAAACTCTTT.

This clone is labeled as hyperexpanded. In the same sample, other DNA sequences code for this CDR3. J is TRGJP2 and V is TRGV2. J was trimmed by 3 bases and V by 1 base; bases with no gene match: 2. Germline V gene data show CDR1 as EGSNGY and CDR2 as YDSYNSKV. The CDR3 runs 14 residues. CDR3 protein: CATWDGCSDWIKTF. The CDR3 DNA reads TGTGCCACCTGGGACGGTTGTAGTGATTGGATCAAGACGTTT.

This clone was seen more than once but under ten times. This chain joins TRGV2 and TRGJ1 or TRGJ2. After removal of 5 bases from V and 7 bases from J, the junction contained 8 bases not matched to a gene. Per germline, CDR1 EGSNGY and CDR2 YDSYNSKV. This CDR3 has 12 residues. DNA of the CDR3: TGTGCCACCTGGGGACGGGCATATAAGAAACTCTTT. Amino acid sequence: CATWGRAYKKLF.

This clone was counted between two and nine times. This chain uses TRGV4 with TRGJ1 or TRGJ2. The CDR3 extends over 17 amino acids. The germline V gene encodes CDR1 EGSTGY and CDR2 YDSYTSSV. Here the CDR3 DNA reads TGTGCACCTGGGATCAACCTAAATCGGATGAATTATTATAAGAAACTCTTT. Protein product: CAPGINLNRMNYYKKLF.

The CDR3 nucleotides read TGTGCTGCGTGGGGTAAGAAACTCTTT. Translated: CAAWGKKLF. V is TRGV10 and J is TRGJ1 or TRGJ2. TRGV10 carries the ORF label, with uncertain function. This CDR3 is 9 amino acids long. With V trimmed by 8 bases and J by 9 bases, 2 bases remained unmatched.

This clone has a handful of counts. A read error is likely here: a far larger clone is one base away. In the same sample, other DNA sequences code for this CDR3. CDR3 amino acids: CATWDSAYYKKLF. The CDR3 nucleotides read TGTGCTACCTGGGACTCTGCTTATTATAAGAAACTCTTT. The chain carries TRGV8 and TRGJ1 or TRGJ2. Looked up from germline, CDR1 is VENAVY and CDR2 is YDSYNSRV. The CDR3 extends over 13 amino acids.

V and J are TRGV4 and TRGJ1 or TRGJ2. From germline, CDR1 is EGSTGY and CDR2 YDSYTSSV. There are 15 residues in the CDR3. This chain's CDR3 is CAPGMGLGSYYKKLF. The CDR3 region has the DNA TGTGCACCTGGGATGGGCTTGGGCTCTTATTATAAGAAACTCTTT.

By frequency in the sample, this clone is large. The chain carries TRGV2 and TRGJP2. There are 16 residues in the CDR3. Germline CDR1 is EGSNGY and CDR2 is YDSYNSKV. The ends lost 0 bases at V and 8 bases at J; junction bases unmatched: 12. In DNA form, the CDR3 reads TGTGCCACCTGGGACGGGCCTCCTCGGCGGGATTGGATCAAGACGTTT. It translates to CATWDGPPRRDWIKTF.

The CDR3 region is CALDVLLRDKKLF. In DNA form, the CDR3 reads TGTGCACTGGACGTCCTCTTGAGAGATAAGAAACTCTTT. The J gene is TRGJ1 or TRGJ2, the V gene TRGV3. The CDR3 loop spans 13 amino acids. Germline values: CDR1 VTNTFY, CDR2 YDVSTARD (reference sequence).

Sample share makes this clone large (0.1 to 1%). The gene calls are TRGV3 and TRGJ1 or TRGJ2. The germline gives CDR1 VTNTFY, CDR2 YDVSTARD (reference sequence). This CDR3 has 14 residues. J lost 1 base, V lost 3 bases, and 6 bases had no gene match. The CDR3, as DNA: TGTGCCACCTGGGACGTGTTTAATTATTATAAGAAACTCTTT. This sequence encodes CATWDVFNYYKKLF.

The sample holds a few counts of this clone. The protein recorded in TCRdb matches a much larger clone and deviates from this DNA's translation at residue 9, suggesting a read error; the protein here is obtained by translating the DNA. The chain links TRGV10 to TRGJ1 or TRGJ2. TRGV10 is known as an ORF, though its function is uncertain. The CDR3 spans 12 residues. The CDR3 protein is CAAWDVYYRKLF. The CDR3 DNA sequence: TGTGCTGCGTGGGATGTTTATTATAGGAAACTCTTT.

This clone is large (0.1 to 1%) by share. The rearrangement joins TRGV8 to TRGJ1 or TRGJ2. With 4 bases clipped from V and 7 bases from J, the junction kept 4 bases outside the gene matches. CDR1 and CDR2 from the germline V gene are VENAVY and YDSYNSRV. There are 11 residues in the CDR3. The CDR3 spells CATWEGYKKLF. The CDR3 nucleotides are TGTGCCACCTGGGAGGGGTATAAGAAACTCTTT.

There are a few counts of this clone. The chain has TRGV2 and TRGJ1 or TRGJ2. Germline lookup yields CDR1 EGSNGY and CDR2 YDSYNSKV. Trimming took 1 base from V and 0 from J; bases not matched to a gene: 3. CDR3 length: 14 amino acids. This chain's CDR3 is CATWDGLNYYKKLF. CDR3 in DNA: TGTGCCACCTGGGACGGATTGAATTATTATAAGAAACTCTTT.

Only a few counts were recorded for this clone. A much larger clone differs from this one at a single base, so this may be a read error. Other DNA sequences in this specimen translate into the identical CDR3. The rearrangement links TRGV3 to TRGJP1. The CDR3 is 14 amino acids. The germline V gene has CDR1 VTNTFY and CDR2 YDVSTARD (reference sequence). For the CDR3, the DNA is TGCGCCACCTGGGACCGAACCACTGGTTGGTTCAAGATATTT. Translated: CATWDRTTGWFKIF.

This clone is termed large. The chain is built from TRGV8 and TRGJ1 or TRGJ2. The CDR3 contains 12 residues. With 5 bases clipped from V and 3 bases from J, the junction kept 4 bases outside the gene matches. CDR1 and CDR2 from the germline V gene are VENAVY and YDSYNSRV. CDR3 residues: CATWAAYYKKLF. As DNA, the CDR3 is TGTGCCACCTGGGCCGCTTATTATAAGAAACTCTTT.

In this sample, this clone is large (0.1 to 1%). The chain combines TRGV10 with TRGJ1 or TRGJ2. TRGV10 is sorted into the ORF group, with uncertain function. The CDR3 has 14 amino acids. J gave up 2 bases and V 8 bases, and 10 bases lay outside the gene matches. The CDR3, as DNA: TGTGCTGCGTGGGATTTTGCGTATTATTATAAGAAACTCTTT. This encodes CAAWDFAYYYKKLF.

By frequency in the sample, this clone is large. The genes are TRGV9 and TRGJP1. The CDR3 sequence is 14 residues long. Germline V gene lookup returns CDR1 GITISATS and CDR2 ISYDGTV (reference sequence). The trim removed 2 bases at V and 4 bases at J, leaving 4 bases unmatched. CDR3 loop: CALWEAHTGWFKIF. The CDR3 DNA reads TGTGCCTTGTGGGAGGCCCACACTGGTTGGTTCAAGATATTT.

The chain links TRGV8 to TRGJ1 or TRGJ2. The CDR3 is 14 amino acids. V gave up 3 bases and J gave up 9 bases; unmatched junction bases: 14. Germline V lookup: CDR1 VENAVY, CDR2 YDSYNSRV. The CDR3 DNA follows: TGTGCCACCTGGGATTTAAGATTTACGAGTAAGAAACTCTTT. Translating gives CATWDLRFTSKKLF.

This rearrangement joins TRGV8 to TRGJP1. The CDR3 runs to 20 residues. CDR1 is VENAVY and CDR2 is YDSYNSRV in the germline V gene. The CDR3 spells CAPGIGLFSVADTTGWFKIF. CDR3 DNA: TGTGCACCTGGGATAGGCCTTTTTTCAGTTGCGGATACCACTGGTTGGTTCAAGATATTT.